These 30 T cell receptor beta chains were all obtained from the same sample, sequenced in a study of blood T cell repertoires in COVID-19. Measured with immunoSEQ multiplex PCR; TCRdb has only the in-frame clones, and not every one. The data show 350,000 or so clones, roughly nine tenths seen once. Material for sequencing was peripheral blood. Receptors were obtained from an older woman with COVID-19, enrolled during active disease.

The chain employs TRBV10-1 and TRBJ1-4, with D perhaps matching TRBD1 (6 bases). V was shortened by 8 bases and J by 6 bases, with 16 bases between the two germline ends. Germline V gene sequence: CDR1 WNHNN, CDR2 SYGVQD (reference sequence). CDR3 length: 14 residues. This CDR3 reads CASGRGGQDEKLFF. The DNA of the CDR3 is TGCGCCAGCGGCCGAGGGGGACAAGATGAAAAACTGTTTTTT.

The chain recombines TRBV2 with TRBJ2-5; no clear D gene. This CDR3 has 13 amino acids. Germline CDR1 is SNHLY and CDR2 is FYNNEI. V shed 3 bases and J shed 2 bases, with 7 bases lying between them. The CDR3 region is CASSERPQETQYF. DNA for the CDR3: TGTGCCAGCAGTGAGCGGCCTCAAGAGACCCAGTACTTC.

CDR3 in amino acids: CASSDRGFGSPLHF. In nucleotides, the CDR3 is TGTGCCAGCAGTGATCGGGGTTTCGGGTCACCCCTCCACTTT. The rearrangement links TRBV6-4 to TRBJ1-6; no definite D call. V lost 3 bases to trimming and J lost 10 bases, with 13 bases between them. The CDR3 length is 14 residues. Germline V gives CDR1 MRHNA, CDR2 SNTAGT.

This clone appeared a single time. The chain recombines TRBV7-2 with TRBJ1-5; no clear D gene. Trimming pared 3 bases from V and 0 bases from J, leaving 15 bases between. The CDR3 loop spans 17 amino acids. Germline CDR1 is SGHTA and CDR2 is FQGNSA. CDR3 region: CASSFQERTFSNQPQHF. The CDR3 DNA sequence: TGTGCCAGCAGCTTTCAAGAGCGGACCTTTAGCAATCAGCCCCAGCATTTT.

The chain recombines TRBV14 with TRBJ2-1, with D maybe TRBD2 (5 bases). Germline CDR1 reads SGHDN; CDR2 reads FVKESK. The germline V and J ends were trimmed by 2 bases and 0 bases, with 11 bases remaining between them. This CDR3 spans 16 amino acids. This CDR3 is CASSQPRGISYNEQFF. For the CDR3, the DNA is TGTGCCAGCAGCCAACCTCGGGGAATCTCCTACAATGAGCAGTTCTTC.

As DNA, the CDR3 is TGTGCCAGCAGTTATGGGACAGGGACGCACAATGAGCAGTTCTTC. Translation: CASSYGTGTHNEQFF. This chain joins TRBV7-9 and TRBJ2-1, with TRBD1 matching 9 bases. CDR1 and CDR2 from the germline V gene are SEHNR and FQNEAQ (reference sequence). The CDR3 spans 15 residues. Trimming took 6 bases from V and 5 from J; bases not matched to a gene: 8. The full variable domain, completed using reference TRBV7-9 and TRBJ2-1, is DTGVSQNPRHKITKRGQNVTFRCDPISEHNRLYWYRQTLGQGPEFLTYFQNEAQLEKSRLLSDRFSAERPKGSFSTLEIQRTEQGDSAMYLCASSYGTGTHNEQFFGPGTRLTVL.

J is TRBJ1-3 and V is TRBV6-5; D is undetermined. There are 14 residues in the CDR3. Trimming pared 10 bases from V and 1 base from J, leaving 14 bases between. Germline assignment: CDR1 MNHEY and CDR2 SVGAGI. CDR3 region: CATGRGDSGNTIYF. CDR3 in DNA: TGTGCCACGGGTCGTGGAGATTCTGGAAACACCATATATTTT.

The rearrangement links TRBV11-2 to TRBJ2-5, with D maybe TRBD2 (7 bases). CDR1 and CDR2 from the germline V gene are SGHAT and FQNNGV. The germline V and J ends were trimmed by 5 bases and 9 bases, with 16 bases remaining between them. The CDR3 is 13 amino acids. CDR3 region: CASSGTGGGAQYF. The CDR3 DNA follows: TGTGCCAGCAGCGGGACGGGGGGCGGGGCCCAGTACTTC.

The V gene is TRBV24-1, the J gene TRBJ1-5; TRBD1 aligns across 8 bases. In germline, CDR1 is KGHDR, CDR2 SFDVKD. V dropped 9 bases and J dropped 7; count of bases not matched to a gene: 7. The CDR3 has 13 amino acids. Here the CDR3 reads CATQDRGHQPQHF. CDR3 sequence (DNA): TGTGCCACCCAAGACAGGGGTCACCAGCCCCAGCATTTT.

The J gene is TRBJ1-4, the V gene TRBV2, with D possibly being TRBD1 (6 bases). Germline V gene lookup returns CDR1 SNHLY and CDR2 FYNNEI. The CDR3 sequence is 16 residues long. Trimming took off 4 bases at V and 0 bases at J, with 12 bases between the two ends. The CDR3 loop is CASSVEQGTTNEKLFF. The CDR3 bases are TGTGCCAGCAGTGTCGAACAGGGTACAACTAATGAAAAACTGTTTTTT.

Comments on this clone: The sample holds other DNA sequences that translate to the same CDR3. V gene TRBV19 combines with J gene TRBJ1-1; the match to TRBD1 covers 11 bases. This CDR3 is built from 14 residues. CDR1 is LNHDA, CDR2 SQIVND, per germline (reference sequence). Germline trimming cut 3 bases from V and 4 bases from J; bases unmatched to any gene: 1. The chain's CDR3 is CASSIGTGGTEAFF. DNA for the CDR3: TGTGCCAGTAGTATTGGGACAGGGGGCACTGAAGCTTTCTTT. Variable domain in full (rest from reference TRBV19 and TRBJ1-1): DGGITQSPKYLFRKEGQNVTLSCEQNLNHDAMYWYRQDPGQGLRLIYYSQIVNDFQKGDIAEGYSVSREKKESFPLTVTSAQKNPTAFYLCASSIGTGGTEAFFGQGTRLTVV.

V usage is TRBV18 and J usage is TRBJ1-2, with 10 nucleotides matching TRBD1. Germline V gene sequence: CDR1 KGHSH, CDR2 LQKENI. V trimming: 1 base; J trimming: 1 base; junction bases outside the gene matches: 3. The CDR3 runs 16 residues. CDR3 coding DNA: TGTGCCAGCTCACCACTTGGACAGGGGGATAACTATGGCTACACCTTC. Protein: CASSPLGQGDNYGYTF. Looking up the rest from reference TRBV18 and TRBJ1-2 gives the full variable domain: NAGVMQNPRHLVRRRGQEARLRCSPMKGHSHVYWYRQLPEEGLKFMVYLQKENIIDESGMPKERFSAEFPKEGPSILRIQQVVRGDSAAYFCASSPLGQGDNYGYTFGSGTRLTVV.

The chain is built from TRBV13 and TRBJ2-3, with 7 bases fitting TRBD2. The V and J ends lost 4 bases and 6 bases, in that order; junction bases with no gene match: 13. This CDR3 contains 16 residues. Germline-derived CDR1 and CDR2 are PRHDT and FYEKMQ (reference sequence). CDR3 nucleotide sequence: TGTGCCAGCAGCTCCCCGGGGGGATTTATTCGGGATACGCAGTATTTT. Translated: CASSSPGGFIRDTQYF.

CDR3 in amino acids: CATSASGFFCEQYF. DNA of the CDR3: TGTGCCACCAGTGCTTCGGGGTTCTTTTGCGAGCAGTACTTC. The chain is built from TRBV24-1 and TRBJ2-7, with D possibly being TRBD2 (5 bases). Trimming cost V 5 bases and J 6 bases, with 16 bases left between them. There are 14 residues in the CDR3. Looked up from germline, CDR1 is KGHDR and CDR2 is SFDVKD.

The chain combines TRBV4-1 with TRBJ1-6; D not certain. The CDR3 has 16 residues. Germline CDR1 and CDR2: MGHRA and YSYEKL. The V end was cut by 1 base, the J end by 0 bases, with 7 bases between. In DNA, the CDR3 is TGCGCCAGCAGCCAAGTCGGGAGCTCCTATAATTCACCCCTCCACTTT. This codes for CASSQVGSSYNSPLHF.

The J gene is TRBJ1-1, the V gene TRBV6-2 or TRBV6-3; perhaps TRBD1 as D (6 bases). This CDR3 comprises 16 residues. Trimming took 6 bases from V and 8 from J, leaving 25 bases between them. Germline CDR1 and CDR2: MNHEY and SVGEGT. The DNA of the CDR3 is TGTGCCAGCAGCCTGTCCCCCCTAATACAGGGCCGGGAAGCTTTCTTT. Protein: CASSLSPLIQGREAFF.

This chain uses TRBV5-1 with TRBJ2-7, with D possibly being TRBD1 (5 bases). V lost 1 base and J lost 6, with 17 bases in between. The germline CDR1 and CDR2 sequences are SGHRS and YFSETQ. The length of the CDR3 is 15 residues. The CDR3 sequence: CASSLPSTATSEQYF. The CDR3 DNA reads as TGCGCCAGCAGCTTGCCCTCGACAGCCACCTCCGAGCAGTACTTC.

As for this clone: At one end the junction does not follow the germline gene, possibly because of a read error. The rearrangement uses TRBV5-1 and TRBJ1-2; D is unresolved. The CDR3 is made up of 12 amino acids. CDR1 and CDR2 from the germline V gene are SGHRS and YFSETQ. CDR3 coding DNA: TGCGCCAGCGGCTTAGGGAGGGATGGCTACACCTTC. As protein: CASGLGRDGYTF. The full variable domain, completed using reference TRBV5-1 and TRBJ1-2, is KAGVTQTPRYLIKTRGQQVTLSCSPISGHRSVSWYQQTPGQGLQFLFEYFSETQRNKGNFPGRFSGRQFSNSRSEMNVSTLELGDSALYLCASGLGRDGYTFGSGTRLTVV.

As for this clone: A read error may explain this, as a much larger clone is one base away. The chain is built from TRBV6-6 and TRBJ2-7; the D gene is possibly TRBD1 (6 bases). This CDR3 is 13 amino acids long. The germline CDR1 and CDR2 sequences are MNHNY and SVGAGI (reference sequence). Trimming cost V 2 bases and J 3 bases, with 8 bases left between them. In DNA form, the CDR3 reads TGTGCCAGCAGTTACCGGGACATCTACGAGCAGTACTTC. This codes for CASSYRDIYEQYF.

The CDR3 nucleotides are TGTGCCAGCTCACCGCGACAGAACATGAACACTGAAGCTTTCTTT. The encoded protein is CASSPRQNMNTEAFF. The gene calls are TRBV18 and TRBJ1-1; D might be TRBD1 (5 bases). The CDR3 loop spans 15 amino acids. The V end was cut by 3 bases, the J end by 0 bases, with 11 bases between. Per germline, CDR1 KGHSH and CDR2 LQKENI.

Comment on this clone: Because the CDR3's place on the DNA is in doubt, the DNA is left out and the CDR3 is given as listed by TCRdb. The V gene is TRBV2, the J gene TRBJ1-6; the D call TRBD1 from the table was never checked on the DNA. Germline V gene data show CDR1 as SNHLY and CDR2 as FYNNEI. The CDR3 has 15 residues if both end residues are counted. This CDR3 reads CASSSSGQGNSPLHF.

The CDR3 region has the DNA TGTGCCAGCAGCGCCCGCGGGCTAGCCAGTTTCCTCTTCGAGCAGTACTTC. Protein: CASSARGLASFLFEQYF. This chain uses TRBV9 with TRBJ2-7; D is perhaps TRBD2 (5 bases). V lost 3 bases and J lost 6, with 25 bases in between. This CDR3 spans 17 amino acids. Germline CDR1 is SGDLS and CDR2 is YYNGEE. Variable domain in full (rest from reference TRBV9 and TRBJ2-7): DSGVTQTPKHLITATGQRVTLRCSPRSGDLSVYWYQQSLDQGLQFLIQYYNGEERAKGNILERFSAQQFPDLHSELNLSSLELGDSALYFCASSARGLASFLFEQYFGPGTRLTVT.

The chain uses TRBV6-2 or TRBV6-3 and TRBJ2-5; 10 bases align to TRBD2. Trimming cost V 2 bases and J 5 bases; bases outside gene matches: 11. This CDR3 contains 17 residues. The germline CDR1 and CDR2 sequences are MNHEY and SVGEGT. For the CDR3, the DNA is TGTGCCAGCAGTTACCACCTTCTAGCGGGGGTTGCTGAGACCCAGTACTTC. Its translation: CASSYHLLAGVAETQYF.

The chain combines TRBV30 with TRBJ1-2, with 7 bases aligning to TRBD1. Trimming cost V 5 bases and J 8 bases; bases outside gene matches: 11. From germline, CDR1 is GTSNPN and CDR2 SVGIG (reference sequence). The CDR3 runs to 13 residues. CDR3 in amino acids: CAWARDSKGGYTF. Written as DNA, the CDR3 is TGTGCCTGGGCTCGGGACAGCAAGGGAGGCTACACCTTC.

J is TRBJ2-1 and V is TRBV28, with 7 positions matching TRBD1. This CDR3 region has 16 residues. V lost 6 bases to trimming and J lost 2 bases; unmatched junction nucleotides: 10. CDR1 and CDR2 (germline): MDHEN, SYDVKM. CDR3 amino acids: CASSPETGQPYNEQFF. The CDR3 region has the DNA TGTGCCAGCAGCCCGGAGACAGGGCAACCCTACAATGAGCAGTTCTTC.

The rearrangement links TRBV12-3 or TRBV12-4 to TRBJ1-6; D is possibly TRBD1 (5 bases). CDR3 length: 13 residues. V was shortened by 7 bases and J by 14 bases, with 18 bases between the two germline ends. CDR3 bases: TGTGCCAGCACTCTTCGGAGGGGTCGGGCCCTCCACTTT. It yields the protein CASTLRRGRALHF.

The V and J genes are TRBV3-1 (or the pseudogene TRBV3-2) and TRBJ1-5; D call uncertain. Deletions cut 0 bases from V and 9 bases from J, with 9 bases between. Per the germline V gene, CDR1 is LGHDT and CDR2 is YNNKEL (reference sequence). The CDR3 is 13 residues long. The CDR3 sequence: CASSQDRNGPQHF. The CDR3 DNA reads TGTGCCAGCAGCCAAGACAGGAATGGGCCCCAGCATTTT.

V usage is TRBV4-2 and J usage is TRBJ2-3; D is ambiguous. This CDR3 contains 15 residues. V was cut by 3 bases and J by 8 bases, with 18 bases left in between. Germline-derived CDR1 and CDR2 are LGHNA and YNFKEQ. CDR3 region: CASSQHPEIRGTQYF. Written as DNA, the CDR3 is TGTGCCAGCAGCCAGCACCCGGAGATTCGTGGTACGCAGTATTTT.

The chain combines TRBV5-1 with TRBJ2-7, with 7 positions matching TRBD1. Looked up from germline, CDR1 is SGHRS and CDR2 is YFSETQ. J gave up 3 bases and V 0 bases, and 3 bases lay outside the gene matches. This CDR3 contains 14 residues. CDR3: CASSLGDSLYEQYF. The CDR3 DNA sequence: TGCGCCAGCAGCTTGGGGGACAGCCTCTACGAGCAGTACTTC.

This rearrangement joins TRBV6-4 to TRBJ1-5; D remains unclear. Germline values: CDR1 MRHNA, CDR2 SNTAGT. This CDR3 spans 15 amino acids. V lost 4 bases to trimming and J lost 9 bases, with 19 bases between them. The CDR3 DNA reads as TGTGCCAGCAGTGTCTCCCCGGACCGGGAACGGCCCCAGCATTTT. Translated: CASSVSPDRERPQHF.